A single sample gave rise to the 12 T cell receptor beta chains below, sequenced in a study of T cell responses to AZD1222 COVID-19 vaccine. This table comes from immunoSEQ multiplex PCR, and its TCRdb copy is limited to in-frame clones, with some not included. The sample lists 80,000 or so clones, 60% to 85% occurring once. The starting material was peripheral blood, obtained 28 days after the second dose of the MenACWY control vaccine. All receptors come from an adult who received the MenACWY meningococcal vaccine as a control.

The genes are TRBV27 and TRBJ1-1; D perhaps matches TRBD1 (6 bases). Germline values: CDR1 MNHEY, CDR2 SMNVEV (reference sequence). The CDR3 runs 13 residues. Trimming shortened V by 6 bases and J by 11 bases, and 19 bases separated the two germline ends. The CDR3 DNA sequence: TGTGCCAGCAGCCCAACGTTACAGGGACGGGCTTTCTTT. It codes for CASSPTLQGRAFF.

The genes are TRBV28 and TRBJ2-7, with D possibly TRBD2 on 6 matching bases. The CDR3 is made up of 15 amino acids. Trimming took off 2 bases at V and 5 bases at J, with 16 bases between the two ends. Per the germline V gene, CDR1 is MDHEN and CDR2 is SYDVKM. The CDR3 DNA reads TGTGCCAGCAGTTTAAGGAGGGAGCAGGTAGACGAGCAGTACTTC. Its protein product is CASSLRREQVDEQYF.

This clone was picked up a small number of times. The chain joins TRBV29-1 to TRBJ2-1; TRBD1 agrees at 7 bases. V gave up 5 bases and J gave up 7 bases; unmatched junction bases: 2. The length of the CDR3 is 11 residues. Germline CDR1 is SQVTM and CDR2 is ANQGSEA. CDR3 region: CSVTGVNEQFF. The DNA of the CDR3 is TGCAGCGTTACAGGGGTAAATGAGCAGTTCTTC.

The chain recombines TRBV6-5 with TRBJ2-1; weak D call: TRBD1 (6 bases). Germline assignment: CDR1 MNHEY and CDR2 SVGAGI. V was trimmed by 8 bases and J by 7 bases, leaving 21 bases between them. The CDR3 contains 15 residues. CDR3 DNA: TGTGCCAGCGGACCGCGGGTGCAGGGGTGGAATGAGCAGTTCTTC. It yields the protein CASGPRVQGWNEQFF.

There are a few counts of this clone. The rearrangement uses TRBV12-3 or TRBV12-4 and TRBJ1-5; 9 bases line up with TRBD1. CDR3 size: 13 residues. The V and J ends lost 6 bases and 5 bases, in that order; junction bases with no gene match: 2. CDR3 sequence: CASSRTGDQPQHF. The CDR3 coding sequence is TGTGCCAGCAGCCGGACAGGGGATCAGCCCCAGCATTTT.

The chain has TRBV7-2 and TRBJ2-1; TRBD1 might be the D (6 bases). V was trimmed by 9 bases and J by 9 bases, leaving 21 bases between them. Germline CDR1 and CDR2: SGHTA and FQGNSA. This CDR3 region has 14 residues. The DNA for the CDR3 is TGTGCCAGTACCACAGGGACGGGAAGGAGTGAGCAGTTCTTC. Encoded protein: CASTTGTGRSEQFF.

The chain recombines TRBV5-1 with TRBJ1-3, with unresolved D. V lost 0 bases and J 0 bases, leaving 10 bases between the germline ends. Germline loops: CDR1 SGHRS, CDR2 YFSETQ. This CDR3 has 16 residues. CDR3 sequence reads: CASSLAGYSSGNTIYF. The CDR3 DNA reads TGCGCCAGCAGCTTGGCAGGTTATTCCTCTGGAAACACCATATATTTT. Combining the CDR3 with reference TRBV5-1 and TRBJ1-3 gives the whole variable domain KAGVTQTPRYLIKTRGQQVTLSCSPISGHRSVSWYQQTPGQGLQFLFEYFSETQRNKGNFPGRFSGRQFSNSRSEMNVSTLELGDSALYLCASSLAGYSSGNTIYFGEGSWLTVV.

CDR3 loop: CASSPSGGTGMSNEQFF. The CDR3 DNA reads as TGTGCCAGCAGCCCCTCCGGGGGGACAGGGATGAGTAATGAGCAGTTCTTC. The rearrangement links TRBV3-1 (or the pseudogene TRBV3-2) to TRBJ2-1, with TRBD1 identical over 9 bases. The trim removed 4 bases at V and 7 bases at J, leaving 14 bases unmatched. The CDR3 totals 17 residues. Looked up from germline, CDR1 is LGHDT and CDR2 is YNNKEL (reference sequence).

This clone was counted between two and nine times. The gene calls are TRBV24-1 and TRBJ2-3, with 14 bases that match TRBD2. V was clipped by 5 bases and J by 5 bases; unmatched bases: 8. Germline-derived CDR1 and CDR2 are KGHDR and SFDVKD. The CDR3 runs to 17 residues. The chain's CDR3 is CATSAGGLAGAKDTQYF. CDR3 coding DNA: TGTGCCACCAGTGCTGGGGGACTAGCGGGAGCGAAAGATACGCAGTATTTT.

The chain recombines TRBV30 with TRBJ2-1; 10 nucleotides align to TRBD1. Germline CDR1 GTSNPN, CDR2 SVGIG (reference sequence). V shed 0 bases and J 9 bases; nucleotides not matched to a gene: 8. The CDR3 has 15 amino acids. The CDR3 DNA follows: TGTGCCTGGAGTGTTGACAGGGGGCGATCGGCTGAGCAGTTCTTC. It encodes CAWSVDRGRSAEQFF. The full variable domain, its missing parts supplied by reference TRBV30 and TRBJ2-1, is SQTIHQWPATLVQPVGSPLSLECTVEGTSNPNLYWYRQAAGRGLQLLFYSVGIGQISSEVPQNLSASRPQDRQFILSSKKLLLSDSGFYLCAWSVDRGRSAEQFFGPGTRLTVL.

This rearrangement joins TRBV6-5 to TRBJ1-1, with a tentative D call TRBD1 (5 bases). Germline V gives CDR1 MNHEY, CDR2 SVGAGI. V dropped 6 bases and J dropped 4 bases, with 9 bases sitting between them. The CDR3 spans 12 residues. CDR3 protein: CASRLDTTEAFF. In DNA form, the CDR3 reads TGTGCCAGCAGATTGGACACCACTGAAGCTTTCTTT.

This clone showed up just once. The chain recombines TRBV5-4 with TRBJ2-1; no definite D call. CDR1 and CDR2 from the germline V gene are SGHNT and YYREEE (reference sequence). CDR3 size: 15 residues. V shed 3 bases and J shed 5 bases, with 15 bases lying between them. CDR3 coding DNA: TGTGCCAGCAGCTCGCCGGGTCCTCTACACAATGAGCAGTTCTTC. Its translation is CASSSPGPLHNEQFF.